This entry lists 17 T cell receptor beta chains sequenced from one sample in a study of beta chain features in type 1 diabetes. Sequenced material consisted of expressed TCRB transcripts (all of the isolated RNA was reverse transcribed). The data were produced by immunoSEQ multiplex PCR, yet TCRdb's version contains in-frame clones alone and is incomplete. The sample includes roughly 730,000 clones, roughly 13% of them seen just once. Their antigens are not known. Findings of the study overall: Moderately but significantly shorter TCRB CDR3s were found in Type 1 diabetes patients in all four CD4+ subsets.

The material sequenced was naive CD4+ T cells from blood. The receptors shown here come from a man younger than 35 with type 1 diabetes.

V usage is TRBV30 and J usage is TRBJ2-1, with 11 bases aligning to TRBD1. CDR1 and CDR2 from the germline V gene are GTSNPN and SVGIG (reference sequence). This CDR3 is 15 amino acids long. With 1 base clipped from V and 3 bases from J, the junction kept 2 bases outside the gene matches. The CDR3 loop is CAWSAGTGGYNEQFF. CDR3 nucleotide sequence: TGTGCCTGGAGTGCCGGGACAGGGGGCTACAATGAGCAGTTCTTC. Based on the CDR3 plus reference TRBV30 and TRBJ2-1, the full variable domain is SQTIHQWPATLVQPVGSPLSLECTVEGTSNPNLYWYRQAAGRGLQLLFYSVGIGQISSEVPQNLSASRPQDRQFILSSKKLLLSDSGFYLCAWSAGTGGYNEQFFGPGTRLTVL.

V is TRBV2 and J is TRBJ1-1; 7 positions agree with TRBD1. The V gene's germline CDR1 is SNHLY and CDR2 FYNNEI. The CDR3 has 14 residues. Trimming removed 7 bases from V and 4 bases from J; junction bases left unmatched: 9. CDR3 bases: TGTGCCAGCATCGAACAGGGGACGGGCACTGAAGCTTTCTTT. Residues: CASIEQGTGTEAFF.

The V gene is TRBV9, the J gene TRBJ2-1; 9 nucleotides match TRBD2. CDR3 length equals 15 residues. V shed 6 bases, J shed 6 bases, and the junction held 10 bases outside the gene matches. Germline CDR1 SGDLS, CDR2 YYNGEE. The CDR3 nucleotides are TGTGCCAGCACCAACCCGGGACTAGCCCCCAATGAGCAGTTCTTC. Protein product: CASTNPGLAPNEQFF.

CDR3 sequence: CASSSDRDGDTQYF. CDR3 coding DNA: TGTGCCAGCAGCTCGGACAGGGATGGGGATACGCAGTATTTT. The chain links TRBV11-2 to TRBJ2-3; TRBD1 matches 8 bases. The J segment lost 6 bases and the V segment lost 4 bases, leaving 6 bases of the junction unmatched. Germline V gene data show CDR1 as SGHAT and CDR2 as FQNNGV. This CDR3 has 14 residues.

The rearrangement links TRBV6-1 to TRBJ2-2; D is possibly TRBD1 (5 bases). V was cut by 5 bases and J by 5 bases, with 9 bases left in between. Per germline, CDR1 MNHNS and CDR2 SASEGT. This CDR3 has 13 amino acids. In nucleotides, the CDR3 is TGTGCCAGCAGTTATTCAGGGACCGGGGAGCTGTTTTTT. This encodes CASSYSGTGELFF.

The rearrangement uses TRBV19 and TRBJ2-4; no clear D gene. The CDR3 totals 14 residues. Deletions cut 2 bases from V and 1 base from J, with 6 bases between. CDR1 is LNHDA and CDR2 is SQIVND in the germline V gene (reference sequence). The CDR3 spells CASSIQYAKNIQYF. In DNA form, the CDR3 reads TGTGCCAGTAGTATACAGTATGCCAAAAACATTCAGTACTTC. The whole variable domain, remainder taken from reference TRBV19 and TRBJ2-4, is DGGITQSPKYLFRKEGQNVTLSCEQNLNHDAMYWYRQDPGQGLRLIYYSQIVNDFQKGDIAEGYSVSREKKESFPLTVTSAQKNPTAFYLCASSIQYAKNIQYFGAGTRLSVL.

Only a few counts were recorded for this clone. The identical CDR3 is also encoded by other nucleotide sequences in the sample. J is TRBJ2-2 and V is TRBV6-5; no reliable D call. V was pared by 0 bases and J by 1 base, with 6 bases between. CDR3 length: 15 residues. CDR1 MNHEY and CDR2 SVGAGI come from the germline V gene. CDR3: CASSYSTVNTGELFF. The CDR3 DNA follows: TGTGCCAGCAGTTACTCGACGGTGAACACCGGGGAGCTGTTTTTT.

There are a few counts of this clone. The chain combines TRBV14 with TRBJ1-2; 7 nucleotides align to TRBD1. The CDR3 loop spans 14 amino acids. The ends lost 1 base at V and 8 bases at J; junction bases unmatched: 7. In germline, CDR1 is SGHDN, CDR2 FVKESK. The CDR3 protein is CASSQGLTGKGYTF. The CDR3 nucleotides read TGTGCCAGCAGCCAAGGGCTGACAGGGAAAGGCTACACCTTC.

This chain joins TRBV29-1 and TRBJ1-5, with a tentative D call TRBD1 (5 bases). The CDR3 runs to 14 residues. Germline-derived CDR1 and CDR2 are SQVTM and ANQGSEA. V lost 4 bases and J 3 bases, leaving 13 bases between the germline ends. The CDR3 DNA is TGCAGCGTTGCGCGGGAGGGGTCCAATCAGCCCCAGCATTTT. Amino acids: CSVAREGSNQPQHF.

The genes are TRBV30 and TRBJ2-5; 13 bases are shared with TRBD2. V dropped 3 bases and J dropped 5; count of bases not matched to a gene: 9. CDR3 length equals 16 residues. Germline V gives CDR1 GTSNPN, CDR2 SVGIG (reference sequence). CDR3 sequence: CAWRGTSGVVWETQYF. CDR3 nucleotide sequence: TGTGCCTGGAGGGGGACTAGCGGGGTCGTATGGGAGACCCAGTACTTC.

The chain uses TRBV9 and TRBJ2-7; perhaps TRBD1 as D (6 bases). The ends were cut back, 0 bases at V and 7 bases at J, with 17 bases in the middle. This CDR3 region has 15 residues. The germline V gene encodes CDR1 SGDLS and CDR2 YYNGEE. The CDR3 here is CASSVGPTGFGEQYF. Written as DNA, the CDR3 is TGTGCCAGCAGCGTAGGACCCACAGGGTTTGGGGAGCAGTACTTC. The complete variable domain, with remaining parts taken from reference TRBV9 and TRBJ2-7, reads DSGVTQTPKHLITATGQRVTLRCSPRSGDLSVYWYQQSLDQGLQFLIQYYNGEERAKGNILERFSAQQFPDLHSELNLSSLELGDSALYFCASSVGPTGFGEQYFGPGTRLTVT.

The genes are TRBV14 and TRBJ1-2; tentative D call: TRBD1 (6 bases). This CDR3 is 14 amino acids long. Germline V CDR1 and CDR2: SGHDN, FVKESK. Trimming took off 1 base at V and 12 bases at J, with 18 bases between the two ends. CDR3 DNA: TGTGCCAGCAGCCAAGGGGAGGTTACGGGGGCCGACACCTTC. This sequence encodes CASSQGEVTGADTF.

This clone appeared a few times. CDR3 sequence (DNA): TGTGCCATCAGTGATACCCCACTCACTGAAGCTTTCTTT. Its protein product is CAISDTPLTEAFF. The chain uses TRBV10-3 and TRBJ1-1, with D hard to call. The CDR3 is 13 residues long. In germline, CDR1 is ENHRY, CDR2 SYGVKD. V was clipped by 3 bases and J by 4 bases, with 9 bases between them.

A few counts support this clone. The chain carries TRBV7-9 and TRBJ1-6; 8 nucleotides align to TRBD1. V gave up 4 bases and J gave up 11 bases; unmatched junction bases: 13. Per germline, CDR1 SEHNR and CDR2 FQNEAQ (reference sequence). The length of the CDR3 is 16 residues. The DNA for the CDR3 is TGTGCCAGCAGCTCTGACGGACAGGGTATAAGGGCACCCCTCCACTTT. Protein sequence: CASSSDGQGIRAPLHF.

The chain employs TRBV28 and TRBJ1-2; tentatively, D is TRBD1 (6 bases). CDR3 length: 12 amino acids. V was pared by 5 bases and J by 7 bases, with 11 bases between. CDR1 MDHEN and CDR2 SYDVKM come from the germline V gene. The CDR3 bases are TGTGCCAGCAGTGTACAGGGACGTGGCTACACCTTC. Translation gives CASSVQGRGYTF.

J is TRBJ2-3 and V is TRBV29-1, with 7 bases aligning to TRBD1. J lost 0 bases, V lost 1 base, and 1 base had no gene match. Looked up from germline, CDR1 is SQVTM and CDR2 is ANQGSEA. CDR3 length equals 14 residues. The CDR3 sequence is CSVEGTGSTDTQYF. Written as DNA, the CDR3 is TGCAGCGTTGAAGGGACAGGTAGCACAGATACGCAGTATTTT.

In DNA form, the CDR3 reads TGTGCCAGCAGTTACATAGCGGGGGCGGCCTCCGATACGCAGTATTTT. Its translation is CASSYIAGAASDTQYF. The chain uses TRBV5-4 and TRBJ2-3, with TRBD2 matching over 9 bases. The CDR3 runs to 16 residues. The germline V gene has CDR1 SGHNT and CDR2 YYREEE (reference sequence). V was clipped by 5 bases and J by 6 bases; unmatched bases: 13.